This T cell receptor beta chain was recorded in a study of blood T cell repertoires in COVID-19. V shed 7 bases, J shed 2 bases, and the junction held 5 bases outside the gene matches. In germline, CDR1 is MDHEN, CDR2 SYDVKM. This CDR3 contains 14 residues. The assay was immunoSEQ multiplex PCR, and TCRdb's table has in-frame clones only and misses some. The table includes some 200,000 clones, 88% detected once. The specimen sequenced was PBMCs or T cells enriched from blood (not recorded which). The receptor was derived from a woman between 25 and 40 years old who had recovered from COVID-19. The chain is built from TRBV28 and TRBJ2-5; 9 bases align to TRBD2. The CDR3 sequence is CASIGLAGQETQYF. The CDR3 DNA reads TGTGCCAGCATTGGGCTAGCGGGGCAAGAGACCCAGTACTTC.